This entry lists 10 T cell receptor beta chains sequenced from one sample in a study of T cells in localized non-small cell lung cancer. Repertoires were generated with immunoSEQ multiplex PCR, while TCRdb's copy carries only in-frame clones and drops some. The sample yields tens of thousands of clones, about 90% seen once. Source: peripheral blood, taken before any cancer treatment. All receptors come from a woman aged 40 to 75 with stage I lung adenocarcinoma.

V usage is TRBV6-5 and J usage is TRBJ2-7, with D tentatively TRBD1 (5 bases). Trimming stripped 7 bases from V and 1 base from J, with 14 bases between. The CDR3 totals 14 residues. CDR1 MNHEY and CDR2 SVGAGI come from the germline V gene. The CDR3 is CASNRGVRSYEQYF. CDR3 DNA: TGTGCCAGCAATAGGGGCGTCCGGTCCTACGAGCAGTACTTC.

The V and J genes are TRBV6-5 and TRBJ1-1, with a tentative D call TRBD1 (5 bases). CDR1 and CDR2 (germline): MNHEY, SVGAGI. CDR3 length: 14 residues. The V end was cut by 4 bases, the J end by 1 base, with 10 bases between. The CDR3 region is CASSFGGSNTEAFF. The CDR3, as DNA: TGTGCCAGCAGTTTCGGGGGATCGAACACTGAAGCTTTCTTT.

V and J are TRBV5-8 and TRBJ2-3; TRBD1 aligns across 7 bases. After removal of 3 bases from V and 2 bases from J, the junction contained 6 bases not matched to a gene. The CDR3 is made up of 15 amino acids. Germline lookup yields CDR1 SGHTS and CDR2 YDEGEE. This CDR3 is CASSSPTGNTDTQYF. In nucleotides, the CDR3 is TGTGCCAGCAGCTCACCGACAGGGAACACAGATACGCAGTATTTT.

The chain's CDR3 is CASTRLAGGDYNEQFF. CDR3 nucleotides: TGCGCCAGCACCCGACTAGCGGGAGGGGACTACAATGAGCAGTTCTTC. This chain links TRBV5-1 with TRBJ2-1; 14 nucleotides match TRBD2. The CDR3 is made up of 16 amino acids. CDR1 and CDR2 (germline): SGHRS, YFSETQ. The junction had 5 bases not matched to a gene; V was cut back by 6 bases and J by 3 bases.

The rearrangement joins TRBV5-1 to TRBJ2-5; perhaps D is TRBD1 or TRBD2 (5 bases each). The better agreement between TRBJ2-7 and the DNA end casts doubt on the J call. Germline CDR1 reads SGHRS; CDR2 reads YFSETQ. The CDR3 covers 14 residues. CDR3 DNA: TGCGCCAGCAGCCCCGGGACGGTTCTCTACGAGCAGTACTTC. It translates to CASSPGTVLYEQYF.

The chain carries TRBV5-6 and TRBJ2-4; TRBD2 agrees at 7 bases. This CDR3 region has 14 residues. V shed 3 bases, J shed 0 bases, and the junction held 0 bases outside the gene matches. Germline loops: CDR1 SGHDT, CDR2 YYEEEE. The CDR3 sequence: CASSWGGAKNIQYF. The CDR3 DNA reads TGTGCCAGCAGCTGGGGGGGAGCCAAAAACATTCAGTACTTC.

This clone came up once. The J gene is TRBJ1-5, the V gene TRBV5-5; D gene uncertain. This CDR3 is 13 amino acids long. The germline V and J ends were trimmed by 2 bases and 4 bases, with 7 bases remaining between them. CDR1 is SGHKS and CDR2 is YYEKEE in the germline V gene (reference sequence). This chain's CDR3 is CASSLRGNQPQHF. The CDR3 DNA sequence: TGTGCCAGCAGCTTAAGAGGGAATCAGCCCCAGCATTTT.

The chain is built from TRBV30 and TRBJ2-2; weak D call: TRBD2 (6 bases). Trimming stripped 1 base from V and 8 bases from J, with 17 bases between. Germline assignment: CDR1 GTSNPN and CDR2 SVGIG (reference sequence). The CDR3 consists of 15 residues. The CDR3 DNA reads as TGTGCCTGGAGTGGCCGGGACTCACTCGGGGGGGAGCTGTTTTTT. It yields the protein CAWSGRDSLGGELFF.

Written as DNA, the CDR3 is TGCGCCAGCAGCTTAGACACAGATACGCAGTATTTT. Translated, it gives CASSLDTDTQYF. The gene calls are TRBV5-1 and TRBJ2-3; no definite D call. V was cut by 2 bases and J by 2 bases, with 3 bases left in between. The CDR3 has 12 residues. Germline-derived CDR1 and CDR2 are SGHRS and YFSETQ. The whole variable domain, filled in from reference TRBV5-1 and TRBJ2-3, reads KAGVTQTPRYLIKTRGQQVTLSCSPISGHRSVSWYQQTPGQGLQFLFEYFSETQRNKGNFPGRFSGRQFSNSRSEMNVSTLELGDSALYLCASSLDTDTQYFGPGTRLTVL.

The rearrangement uses TRBV10-2 and TRBJ2-7; TRBD2 matches at 9 bases. After removal of 7 bases from V and 6 bases from J, the junction contained 7 bases not matched to a gene. This CDR3 has 13 residues. The germline V gene encodes CDR1 WSHSY and CDR2 SAAADI. CDR3 DNA sequence: TGCGCCAGCACCCAAGCGGGAGGTTCCGAGCAGTACTTC. Translated: CASTQAGGSEQYF.